A selection of T cell receptor beta chains follows, all from one sample in a study of blood T cell repertoires in COVID-19. TCRdb's copy holds only in-frame clones and misses some; the assay was immunoSEQ multiplex PCR. This table has about 110,000 clones, more than 70% appearing once. What was sequenced was peripheral blood. The origin of the receptors is a human donor in a cohort sampled during active COVID-19. The CDR3 runs from the conserved cysteine through the conserved F or W. D genes are given only for firm matches. Expanded clones get a size class; other rows say once, few or many, or leave the size out.

>TRBJ1-5|-|few|TRBV5-8
TGTGCCAGCACCCTCTTCGGGGGTGTGAATCAGCCCCAGCATTTT
CASTLFGGVNQPQHF
>TRBJ1-1|TRBD1|-|TRBV19
TGTGCCAGTATCTCCGGACAGGGGAACACTGAAGCTTTCTTT
CASISGQGNTEAFF
>TRBJ1-2|TRBD1|-|TRBV5-1
TGCGCCAGCAGTTCAATTGGACAGGGGGCTAACTATGGCTACACCTTC
CASSSIGQGANYGYTF
>TRBJ2-3|-|-|TRBV2
TGTGCCAGCGGAACGGAGGGGCGGCCACGACTTCCGTTCACAGATACGCAGTATTTT
CASGTEGRPRLPFTDTQYF
>TRBJ2-4|-|-|TRBV14
TGTGCCAGCAGCCAATTAACAGGGGCCAAAAACATTCAGTACTTC
CASSQLTGAKNIQYF
>TRBJ2-7|-|-|TRBV4-3
TGCGCCAGCAGCCAATATAAGCAGGGGTACGAGCAGTACTTC
CASSQYKQGYEQYF
>TRBJ2-3|TRBD1|-|TRBV5-1
TGCGCCAGCAGCTTGGGGATAGGGGGCCGTGCAGATACGCAGTATTTT
CASSLGIGGRADTQYF
>TRBJ1-1|-|-|TRBV18
TGTGCCAGCTCACCACCGAACCGAGAGGGAGCTTTCTTT
CASSPPNREGAFF
>TRBJ2-1|TRBD2|few|TRBV28
TGTGCCAGCAGTCGATCTTTAGCGGGAGCGAGCAATGAGCAGTTCTTC
CASSRSLAGASNEQFF
>TRBJ1-6|-|-|TRBV24-1
TGTGCCACCAGTGACTCGCGGGGATCGGAGAATTCACCCCTCCACTTT
CATSDSRGSENSPLHF
>TRBJ1-5|TRBD1|-|TRBV6-2/TRBV6-3
TGTGCCAGCAGTTCGGGACAGTGGAATCAGCCCCAGCATTTT
CASSSGQWNQPQHF
>TRBJ1-6|TRBD1|-|TRBV27
TGTGCCAGCAGTTCACAGGGACAGCAGAATTCACCCCTCCACTTT
CASSSQGQQNSPLHF
>TRBJ1-1|-|-|TRBV30
TGTGCCTGGAGTGTACTGCCAAAAGTCGCCCCTGAAGCTTTCTTT
CAWSVLPKVAPEAFF
>TRBJ1-1|-|-|TRBV4-1
TGCGCCAGCAGCCAGGCTACCGGGACAGAAGCTTTCTTT
CASSQATGTEAFF
>TRBJ1-5|TRBD1|-|TRBV3-1/TRBV3-2
TGTGCCAGCAGCCAAGGGACAGGGGGCCGGGAGCCCCAGCATTTT
CASSQGTGGREPQHF
>TRBJ1-2|-|few|TRBV20-1
TGCAGTGCAACAGGGTATGGCTACACCTTC
CSATGYGYTF
>TRBJ2-2|TRBD1|-|TRBV2
TGTGCCAGCAGGCCGGGACAGGGGGGCACCGGGGAGCTGTTTTTT
CASRPGQGGTGELFF
>TRBJ1-2|-|-|TRBV28
TGTGCCAGCAGTTTTCTCGACAGGTCCTATGGCTACACCTTC
CASSFLDRSYGYTF
>TRBJ2-3|-|once|TRBV7-8
TGTGCCAGCAGCTCCCGACTGGCCGATACGCAGTATTTT
CASSSRLADTQYF
>TRBJ2-1|-|-|TRBV5-4
TGTGCCAGCAGCTCCCACGGGGAGGCCTACAATGAGCAGTTCTTC
CASSSHGEAYNEQFF
>TRBJ1-1|-|-|TRBV29-1
TGCAGCGTTGAAGGGGGGGGGTCGGGCACTGAAGCTTTCTTT
CSVEGGGSGTEAFF
>TRBJ2-7|TRBD2|-|TRBV7-6
TGTGCCAGCAGCCCCGTTAGCGGGGGCCTCTCCTACGAGCAGTACTTC
CASSPVSGGLSYEQYF
>TRBJ1-3|-|-|TRBV28
TGTGCCAGCAGCAGGGCGGGGAATAGTAACACCATATATTTT
CASSRAGNSNTIYF
>TRBJ2-1|-|-|TRBV11-1
TGTGCCAGCAGCTTAGGCAGGGTTGTCTACAATGAGCAGTTCTTC
CASSLGRVVYNEQFF
>TRBJ1-1|-|-|TRBV30
TGTGCCTGGAGTCCACAAGTAAACACTGAAGCTTTCTTT
CAWSPQVNTEAFF
>TRBJ1-1|-|once|TRBV18
TGTGCCAGCTCACCGTGGACTGGCGACACTGAAGCTTTCTTT
CASSPWTGDTEAFF
>TRBJ1-2|-|-|TRBV12-3/TRBV12-4
TGTGCCAGCAGTTTATCCCAGGTTGATGGCTACACCTTC
CASSLSQVDGYTF
>TRBJ2-1|TRBD2|-|TRBV5-1
TGCGCCAGCAGCTTTAGCGGGAGGGCCCCGGATGAGCAGTTCTTC
CASSFSGRAPDEQFF
>TRBJ1-6|-|-|TRBV27
TGTGCCAGCAGTTTAGGGTCCCCGGGAATAGGTTCACCCCTCCACTTT
CASSLGSPGIGSPLHF
>TRBJ2-3|TRBD1|-|TRBV7-3
TGTGCCAGCAGCCTTGAGGGACAGGGGATTCTAGATACGCAGTATTTT
CASSLEGQGILDTQYF
>TRBJ2-1|TRBD2|few|TRBV11-2
TGTGCCAGCAGCTCCGCTCCCGGGACTAGCAATGAGCAGTTCTTC
CASSSAPGTSNEQFF
>TRBJ2-1|-|-|TRBV29-1
TGCAGCGTGGGGCTTTGGGACAATGAGCAGTTCTTC
CSVGLWDNEQFF
>TRBJ2-1|TRBD2|-|TRBV28
TGTGCCAGCAGTTTATTCGGCGGGAGGACCCACAATGAGCAGTTCTTC
CASSLFGGRTHNEQFF
>TRBJ1-2|TRBD1|few|TRBV5-6
TGTGCCAGCAGCCTACCAGGGGGCGGGAGTGGCTACACCTTC
CASSLPGGGSGYTF
>TRBJ2-7|-|-|TRBV20-1
TGCAGTGCTAGTCACCCAGGGCGGGACCTCTCCTACGAGCAGTACTTC
CSASHPGRDLSYEQYF
>TRBJ2-2|-|-|TRBV19
TGTGCCAGTAGTGTCTCCGGGACAAGCGGCGGGGAGCTGTTTTTT
CASSVSGTSGGELFF
>TRBJ2-1|-|-|TRBV27
TGTGCCAGCAGTTTGGGCTCAAGGAAGTCGATCTACAATGAGCAGTTCTTC
CASSLGSRKSIYNEQFF
>TRBJ2-3|-|-|TRBV6-5
TGTGCCAGCAGTTTACTCCCCCCCAGCACAGATACGCAGTATTTT
CASSLLPPSTDTQYF
>TRBJ2-3|TRBD1|-|TRBV7-2
TGTGCCAGCAGCTCGGACAGGGGGCTTACGCAGTATTTT
CASSSDRGLTQYF
>TRBJ2-7|TRBD2|-|TRBV7-8
TGTGCCAGCAGCTTAGGTGATAGCGGGAGTTACGAGCAGTACTTC
CASSLGDSGSYEQYF
>TRBJ1-5|-|-|TRBV18
TGTGCCAGCTCTCCAACCTCGGGGGGGGGTCAGCCCCAGCATTTT
CASSPTSGGGQPQHF
>TRBJ2-7|TRBD2|-|TRBV7-2
TGTGCCAGCAGCTGGCTGACTAGCGGGAAAACCTACGAGCAGTACTTC
CASSWLTSGKTYEQYF
>TRBJ1-5|-|-|TRBV6-5
TGTGCCAGCAGAGGGCAGGGGTTTAGCAATCAGCCCCAGCATTTT
CASRGQGFSNQPQHF
>TRBJ2-7|TRBD2|-|TRBV27
TGTGCCAGCAGTTCCAAGGGACTAGCGGGAGGATCTTCCTACGAGCAGTACTTC
CASSSKGLAGGSSYEQYF
>TRBJ1-1|-|-|TRBV6-2/TRBV6-3
TGTGCCAGCAGTTTCCTCCCCGGGGGGGGGCGGACTGAAGCTTTCTTT
CASSFLPGGGRTEAFF
>TRBJ2-1|TRBD2|-|TRBV24-1
TGTGCCACCAGTGACCTTAGCGGGAACCCCGGGAGCTCCTACAATGAGCAGTTCTTC
CATSDLSGNPGSSYNEQFF
>TRBJ1-1|-|-|TRBV10-3
TGTGCCATCAAGGACAGTCTAAACACTGAAGCTTTCTTT
CAIKDSLNTEAFF
>TRBJ1-3|TRBD1|-|TRBV6-5
TGTGCCAGCAGTTACTCGACAGGGGTCGGAGGCACCATATATTTT
CASSYSTGVGGTIYF
>TRBJ2-7|TRBD1|-|TRBV19
TGTGCCAGTAGTATTCTCCTAGGGACAGGGGTCACCTTCGGGGGAGTCTACGAGCAGTACTTC
CASSILLGTGVTFGGVYEQYF
>TRBJ2-1|-|-|TRBV5-1
TGCGCCAGCAGGCAGGGGGGATCCTACAATGAGCAGTTCTTC
CASRQGGSYNEQFF
>TRBJ2-1|TRBD2|-|TRBV3-1/TRBV3-2
TGTGCCAGCAGCCTTAGCGGGAGTTCCTACAATGAGCAGTTCTTC
CASSLSGSSYNEQFF
>TRBJ2-5|-|-|TRBV7-9
TGTGCCAGCAGTTACAGGGTTGTAGAGACCCAGTACTTC
CASSYRVVETQYF
>TRBJ1-2|TRBD1|-|TRBV5-1
TGCGCCAGCAGCTTGGCCCAGGGGGGATATGGCTACACCTTC
CASSLAQGGYGYTF
>TRBJ2-2|TRBD2|-|TRBV18
TGTGCCAGCTCACCAGTGGGACTAGCGGGCTACACCGGGGAGCTGTTTTTT
CASSPVGLAGYTGELFF
>TRBJ2-4|TRBD2|-|TRBV7-9
TGTGCCAGCAGCAAGCCGGGACTAGGGTTAAACATTCAGTACTTC
CASSKPGLGLNIQYF
>TRBJ1-3|-|-|TRBV7-2
TGTGCCAGCAGCTTAGGGCAGAACGCTGCAAACACCATATATTTT
CASSLGQNAANTIYF
>TRBJ1-3|-|-|TRBV29-1
TGCAGCGTTGAGTCCGCAGCTGGAAACACCATATATTTT
CSVESAAGNTIYF
>TRBJ1-6|TRBD1|few|TRBV28
TGTGCCAGCAGCAGGACAGGGGGCCGGGGCTCCTATAATTCACCCCTCCACTTT
CASSRTGGRGSYNSPLHF
>TRBJ1-5|TRBD1|-|TRBV28
TGTGCCACAGGTGGAGGGGGCAGGCAGCCCCAGCATTTT
CATGGGGRQPQHF
>TRBJ1-2|TRBD1|-|TRBV5-1
TGCGCCAGCAGCTTGGCCCAGGGGGCAAATGGCTACACCTTC
CASSLAQGANGYTF